This record concerns one T cell receptor beta chain sequence. Its antigen is undetermined. The sample originates from a study of cytomegalovirus exposure and HLA in healthy donors. General study results and limits: By a later analysis, the bulk of CMV-associated TCR beta chains appeared HLA-restricted.

Germline loops: CDR1 SGHRS, CDR2 YFSETQ. With 4 bases clipped from V and 5 bases from J, the junction kept 7 bases outside the gene matches. CDR3 length: 15 residues. Primers: 60 Vbeta forward and 13 Jbeta reverse. Repertoires were generated with immunoSEQ multiplex PCR, while TCRdb's copy carries only in-frame clones and drops some. Among over 200,000 clones listed, approximately 80% were seen once. This receptor was obtained from a male donor in good health and CMV-seronegative. The sequencing input was PBMCs. J is TRBJ2-1 and V is TRBV5-1; TRBD2 agrees at 9 bases. CDR3 sequence: CASSPRVAGDNEQFF. The CDR3 DNA sequence: TGCGCCAGCAGCCCCCGGGTAGCGGGGGACAATGAGCAGTTCTTC.